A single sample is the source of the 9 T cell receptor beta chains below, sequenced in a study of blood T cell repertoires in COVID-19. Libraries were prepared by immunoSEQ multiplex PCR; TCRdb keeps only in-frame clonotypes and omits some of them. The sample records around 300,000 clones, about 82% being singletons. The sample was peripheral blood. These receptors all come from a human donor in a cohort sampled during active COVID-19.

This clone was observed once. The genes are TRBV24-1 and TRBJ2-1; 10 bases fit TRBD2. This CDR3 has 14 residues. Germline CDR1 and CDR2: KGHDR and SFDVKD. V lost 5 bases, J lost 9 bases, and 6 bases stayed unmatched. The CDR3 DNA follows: TGTGCCACCAGTGTTGGTAGCGGGGGGTTTGAGCAGTTCTTC. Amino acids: CATSVGSGGFEQFF.

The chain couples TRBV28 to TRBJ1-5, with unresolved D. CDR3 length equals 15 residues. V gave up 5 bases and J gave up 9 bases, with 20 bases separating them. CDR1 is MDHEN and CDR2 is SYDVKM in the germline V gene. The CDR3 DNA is TGTGCCAGCAGTCGAAAAGGACTGGGGTTTTCGCCCCAGCATTTT. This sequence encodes CASSRKGLGFSPQHF.

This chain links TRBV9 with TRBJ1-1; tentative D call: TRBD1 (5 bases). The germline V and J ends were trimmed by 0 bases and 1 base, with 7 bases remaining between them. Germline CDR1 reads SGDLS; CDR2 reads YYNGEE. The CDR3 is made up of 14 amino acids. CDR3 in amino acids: CASSVDGGNTEAFF. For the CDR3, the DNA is TGTGCCAGCAGCGTAGACGGGGGGAACACTGAAGCTTTCTTT.

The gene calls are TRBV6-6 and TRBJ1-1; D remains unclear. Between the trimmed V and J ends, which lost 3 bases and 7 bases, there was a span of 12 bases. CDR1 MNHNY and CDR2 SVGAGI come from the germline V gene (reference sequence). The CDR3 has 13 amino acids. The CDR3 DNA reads TGTGCCAGCAGTTATGTGGCAAACCTTGAAGCTTTCTTT. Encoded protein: CASSYVANLEAFF.

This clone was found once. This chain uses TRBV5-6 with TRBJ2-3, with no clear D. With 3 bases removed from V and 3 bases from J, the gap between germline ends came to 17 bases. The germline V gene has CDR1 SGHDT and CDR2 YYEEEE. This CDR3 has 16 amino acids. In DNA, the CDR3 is TGTGCCAGCAGCTGGGTCACGGAGCCCCCAACAGATACGCAGTATTTT. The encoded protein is CASSWVTEPPTDTQYF.

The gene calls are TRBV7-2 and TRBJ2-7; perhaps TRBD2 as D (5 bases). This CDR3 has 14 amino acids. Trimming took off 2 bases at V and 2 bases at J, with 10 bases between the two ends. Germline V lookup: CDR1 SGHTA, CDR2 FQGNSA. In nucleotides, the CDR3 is TGTGCCAGCAGCTTAACGGGGATGACCTACGAGCAGTACTTC. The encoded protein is CASSLTGMTYEQYF.

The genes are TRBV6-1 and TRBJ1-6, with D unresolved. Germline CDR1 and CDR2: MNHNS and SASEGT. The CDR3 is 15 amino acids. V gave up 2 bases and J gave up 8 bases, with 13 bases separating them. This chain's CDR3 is CASSEFAPLDSPLHF. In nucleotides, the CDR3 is TGTGCCAGCAGTGAATTCGCGCCATTAGATTCACCCCTCCACTTT.

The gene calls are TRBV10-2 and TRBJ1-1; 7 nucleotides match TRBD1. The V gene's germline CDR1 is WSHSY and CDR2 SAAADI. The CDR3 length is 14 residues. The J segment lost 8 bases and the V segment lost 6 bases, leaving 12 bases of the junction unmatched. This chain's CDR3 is CASRLSQGILEAFF. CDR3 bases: TGCGCCAGCAGATTATCACAGGGGATTTTAGAAGCTTTCTTT.

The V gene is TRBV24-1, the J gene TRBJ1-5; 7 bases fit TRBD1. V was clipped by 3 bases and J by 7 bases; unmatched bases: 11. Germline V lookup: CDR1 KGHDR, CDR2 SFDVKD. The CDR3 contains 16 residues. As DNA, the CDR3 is TGTGCCACCAGTGATCCCAGACAGGGTCTAAAGCAGCCCCAGCATTTT. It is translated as CATSDPRQGLKQPQHF.